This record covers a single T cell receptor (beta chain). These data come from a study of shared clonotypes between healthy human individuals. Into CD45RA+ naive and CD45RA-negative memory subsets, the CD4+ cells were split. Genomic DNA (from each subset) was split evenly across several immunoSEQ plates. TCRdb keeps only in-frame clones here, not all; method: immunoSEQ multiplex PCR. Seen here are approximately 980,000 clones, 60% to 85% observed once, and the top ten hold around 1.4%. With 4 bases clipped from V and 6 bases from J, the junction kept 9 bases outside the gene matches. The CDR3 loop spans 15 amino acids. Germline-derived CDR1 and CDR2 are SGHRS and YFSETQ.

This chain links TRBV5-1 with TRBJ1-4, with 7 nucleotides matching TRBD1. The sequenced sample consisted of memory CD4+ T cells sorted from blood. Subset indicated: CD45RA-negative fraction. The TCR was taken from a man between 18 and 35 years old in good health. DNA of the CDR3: TGCGCCAGCAGCCCGCAGGGGGGGAGGGATGAAAAACTGTTTTTT. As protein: CASSPQGGRDEKLFF.